The following is a T cell receptor (beta chain) sequence with its context. Its antigen is currently unknown. Sequencing used immunoSEQ multiplex PCR; TCRdb keeps in-frame clones, though not all of them. The sample carries over 110,000 clones, 93% recorded once. These data belong to a study of T cell responses to AZD1222 COVID-19 vaccine. CDR3 length: 13 amino acids. Trimming took 5 bases from V and 1 from J; bases not matched to a gene: 5. Germline V lookup: CDR1 SQVTM, CDR2 ANQGSEA. The study, taken as a whole, reports: Unmutated variant regions are reportedly targeted by nearly half of spike-specific TCRs. Among those given AZD1222, only five or six were seropositive at baseline. Spike-wide vaccine-associated CD4 TCRs dominated at 160-218 and 743-854.

The V call is TRBV29-1, the J call TRBJ2-7; 7 nucleotides agree with TRBD2. The receptor's source is an adult in good health. Source: peripheral blood, taken on day 0 of AZD1222 vaccination. The CDR3 loop is CSVRHGGSYEQYF. CDR3 DNA: TGCAGCGTTCGACACGGGGGGTCCTACGAGCAGTACTTC.